Below are 16 T cell receptor beta chains sequenced from a single sample in a study of tumor and adjacent non-tumor tissue in lung cancer. RNA was extracted from bulk tissue without any cell sorting. TCRbeta libraries were built with three rounds of nested PCR, modified from ARM-PCR. TCRdb re-called the multiplex PCR reads through MiXCR, storing one row per CDR3 protein. The repertoire holds approximately 130,000 distinct CDR3 sequences, with roughly 64% as singletons. The sample was lung tumor tissue. The source is a man between 25 and 39 years old with non-small cell lung cancer.

This clonotype was observed at least ten times. The chain joins TRBV4-2 to TRBJ2-5, with D possibly TRBD1 on 6 matching bases. Trimming shortened V by 0 bases and J by 4 bases, and 9 bases separated the two germline ends. CDR1 is LGHNA and CDR2 is YNFKEQ in the germline V gene. The CDR3 sequence is 14 residues long. The CDR3 here is CASSQEGRGETQYF. The CDR3 DNA reads as TGTGCCAGCAGCCAAGAAGGCAGGGGAGAGACCCAGTACTTC.

Comment on this clonotype: A read error may be the cause here, since a much bigger clone is one base away. CDR3 amino acids: CSARDLYGWSYSYTF. CDR3 nucleotide sequence: TGCAGTGCTAGAGATTTATATGGTTGGAGCTATAGCTACACCTTC. The V call is TRBV20-1, the J call TRBJ1-2, with D unresolved. CDR3 length: 15 amino acids. Germline loops: CDR1 DFQATT, CDR2 SNEGSKA (reference sequence).

This clonotype showed up many times. The chain has TRBV13 and TRBJ2-7; D remains ambiguous. Trimming left V 5 bases short and J 6 bases short, with 14 bases between. This CDR3 is 13 amino acids long. Germline V lookup: CDR1 PRHDT, CDR2 FYEKMQ (reference sequence). Written as DNA, the CDR3 is TGTGCCAGCAGCCCCCACCCACGTGCCGAGCAGTACTTC. It is translated as CASSPHPRAEQYF.

Concerning this clonotype itself: With a much larger clone just one base away, this may be a read error. The chain recombines TRBV4-3 with TRBJ2-3; the D is unclear. CDR1 LGHNA and CDR2 YSLEER come from the germline V gene. The V end lost 4 bases, the J end lost 4 bases, and 12 bases lay between the germline ends. The CDR3 sequence is 14 residues long. The DNA for the CDR3 is TGCGCCAGCAGCCGAGCCCTTCTCTCAGATACGCAGTATTTT. Translation gives CASSRALLSDTQYF.

A word on this clonotype: One junction end does not reproduce the germline sequence, and a read error may be involved. This sequence joins TRBV20-1 and TRBJ2-1, with 7 bases matching TRBD1. This CDR3 spans 16 amino acids. The germline CDR1 and CDR2 sequences are DFQATT and SNEGSKA (reference sequence). DNA for the CDR3: TGCAGTGACCGCGAACCCGGGACAGCTATAGACAATGAGCAATTCTTC. Encoded protein: CSDREPGTAIDNEQFF.

In this sample, this clonotype turned up once. The conserved final phenylalanine or tryptophan is absent from the CDR3, which likely points to a read error. CDR3: CASSLEKEGEKLFL. For the CDR3, the DNA is TGCGCCAGCAGCTTGGAAAAGGAGGGGGAAAAACTGTTTTTG. The gene calls are TRBV5-4 and TRBJ1-4; D is perhaps TRBD1 (5 bases). CDR3 length: 14 residues. Germline V CDR1 and CDR2: SGHNT, YYREEE (reference sequence).

This clonotype has more than one count but fewer than ten. It may be a read error: a sequence one base away is much more abundant. The chain recombines TRBV12-3 or TRBV12-4 with TRBJ2-7; 7 nucleotides align to TRBD1. This CDR3 is 16 amino acids long. This CDR3 reads CANSSPVGTASYEQYF. The CDR3 DNA is TGTGCCAACAGTTCCCCCGTTGGGACAGCCTCCTACGAGCAGTACTTC.

The V call is TRBV20-1, the J call TRBJ1-2; maybe TRBD1 (6 bases). The germline V gene has CDR1 DFQATT and CDR2 SNEGSKA (reference sequence). The CDR3 consists of 15 residues. Trimming stripped 0 bases from V and 2 bases from J, with 13 bases between. The CDR3 sequence is CSARDSGGGNYGYTF. As DNA, the CDR3 is TGCAGTGCTAGAGACTCGGGGGGGGGCAACTATGGCTACACCTTC.

Comment on this clonotype: A read error may explain this, as a much larger clone is one base away. The chain recombines TRBV6-5 with TRBJ2-7, with 9 bases lining up with TRBD2. From germline, CDR1 is MNHEY and CDR2 SVGAGI. This CDR3 spans 16 amino acids. CDR3 bases: TGTGCCAACAGTTTCAGAGCGGGAGGACTGGTCTACGAGCAGTACTTC. This gives the protein CANSFRAGGLVYEQYF.

V usage is TRBV11-2 and J usage is TRBJ2-2; weak D call: TRBD1 (5 bases). Between the trimmed V and J ends, which lost 5 bases and 9 bases, there was a span of 16 bases. The CDR3 length is 14 residues. CDR1 and CDR2 (germline): SGHAT, FQNNGV. CDR3 sequence (DNA): TGTGCCAGCAGCCTAACGAGTGGGGCCCGGGAGCTGTTTTTT. Protein product: CASSLTSGARELFF. The full variable domain, with the rest looked up from reference TRBV11-2 and TRBJ2-2, is EAGVAQSPRYKIIEKRQSVAFWCNPISGHATLYWYQQILGQGPKLLIQFQNNGVVDDSQLPKDRFSAERLKGVDSTLKIQPAKLEDSAVYLCASSLTSGARELFFGEGSRLTVL.

In its sample, this clonotype was seen many times. This rearrangement joins TRBV5-6 to TRBJ1-4; D is unclear. This CDR3 is built from 14 residues. Deletions cut 0 bases from V and 5 bases from J, with 8 bases between. The V gene's germline CDR1 is SGHDT and CDR2 YYEEEE. CDR3 in DNA: TGTGCCAGCAGCTTGGGGCAGGAGAATGAAAAACTGTTTTTT. Residues: CASSLGQENEKLFF.

This clonotype came up many times. The chain has TRBV5-4 and TRBJ2-1; 13 bases map to TRBD2. The V gene's germline CDR1 is SGHNT and CDR2 YYREEE (reference sequence). The CDR3 runs 19 residues. J gave up 3 bases and V 3 bases, and 12 bases lay outside the gene matches. CDR3 protein: CASSYLKLGLAGIYNEQFF. The DNA for the CDR3 is TGTGCCAGCAGCTATCTCAAATTGGGACTAGCGGGAATCTACAATGAGCAGTTCTTC.

This clonotype was recorded many times. The V call is TRBV5-6, the J call TRBJ1-5, with 12 nucleotides matching TRBD1. J gave up 4 bases and V 2 bases, and 4 bases lay outside the gene matches. The CDR3 loop spans 16 amino acids. The germline CDR1 and CDR2 sequences are SGHDT and YYEEEE. CDR3 DNA: TGTGCCAGCAGCTTCGGGACAGGGGGCGCGAATCAGCCCCAGCATTTT. The encoded protein is CASSFGTGGANQPQHF.

J is TRBJ2-1 and V is TRBV20-1, with 8 nucleotides matching TRBD2. The V and J ends lost 0 bases and 15 bases, in that order; junction bases with no gene match: 22. This CDR3 comprises 17 residues. The germline CDR1 and CDR2 sequences are DFQATT and SNEGSKA (reference sequence). In DNA, the CDR3 is TGCAGTGCTAGAGATCTAACAGCGGGAGATGGGTACAATGATCGGTTCTTC. Residues: CSARDLTAGDGYNDRFF.

A note on this clonotype: One junction end disagrees with the germline gene, perhaps due to a read error. The chain is built from TRBV29-1 and TRBJ2-7; D is possibly TRBD1 (6 bases). This CDR3 region has 15 residues. Germline loops: CDR1 SQVTM, CDR2 ANQGSEA. The CDR3 region is CSIGSDRLTFYEQYF. DNA of the CDR3: TGCAGCATTGGGTCGGACAGATTAACCTTCTACGAACAGTACTTC.

CDR3 coding DNA: TGCGCCAGCTCCAGGGATGGGCCAGATACGCAGTATTTT. This codes for CASSRDGPDTQYF. This sequence joins TRBV5-1 and TRBJ2-3, with D possibly TRBD1 on 5 matching bases. The V and J ends lost 7 bases and 4 bases respectively, with 13 bases between them. The CDR3 is 13 residues long. Germline CDR1 is SGHRS and CDR2 is YFSETQ.